These T cell receptor beta chains were read from a single sample in a study of somatic mutations in cytotoxic T cells in rheumatoid arthritis. Sequenced by immunoSEQ multiplex PCR; TCRdb stores in-frame clones only, minus some. Of roughly 4,400 clones listed, more than 75% were seen once; the top ten hold about 67%. Specimen: CD8+ T cells sorted from blood, collected at a follow-up visit. These receptors all come from a middle-aged man with rheumatoid arthritis. The CDR3 runs from the conserved cysteine through the conserved F or W. The D gene is left open where the match is weak. Only part of the rows carry a size: once, few, many, or a class if the clone is expanded.

CDR3 DNA,CDR3 protein,clone size,V gene,D gene,J gene
TGTGCCAGCAGCTTAAGATCCTACAATGAGCAGTTCTTC,CASSLRSYNEQFF,NA,TRBV13,NA,TRBJ2-1
TGCGCCAGCAGTGAGACGGGTGAGGGCCGAAAATCCTACGAGCAGTACTTC,CASSETGEGRKSYEQYF,NA,TRBV10-2,NA,TRBJ2-7
TGTGCCAGCAGTTCCGTCGGGCCCTACGAGCAGTACTTC,CASSSVGPYEQYF,NA,TRBV28,NA,TRBJ2-7
TGCGCCAGCAGCCAAGATCTCACCAGAAACATTCAGTACTTC,CASSQDLTRNIQYF,medium-sized,TRBV4-1,NA,TRBJ2-4
TGCGCCAGCAGCCAAGCGGCCAGGGAAGACACTGAAGCTTTCTTT,CASSQAAREDTEAFF,NA,TRBV4-3,NA,TRBJ1-1
TGTGCCACCAGCTCGCGGACAGGGGGCCCAGATACGCAGTATTTT,CATSSRTGGPDTQYF,NA,TRBV15,TRBD1,TRBJ2-3
TGTGCCAGCAGCTTAATCAGACTCCTAACCGGTGGCTACACCTTC,CASSLIRLLTGGYTF,once,TRBV7-9,NA,TRBJ1-2
TGCGCCAGCAGTGAGTCGACGGGCGATTACAGCGGGGAGCTGTTTTTT,CASSESTGDYSGELFF,NA,TRBV10-2,NA,TRBJ2-2
TGTGCCTGGAGTGTTAGCGGCAATGAGCAGTTCTTC,CAWSVSGNEQFF,NA,TRBV30,NA,TRBJ2-1
TGTGCCAGCAGTCACTCGGGGACTAGCGGGGAGGGGTTGGTCTTC,CASSHSGTSGEGLVF,NA,TRBV6-5,TRBD2,TRBJ2-1